Given below is one TCR beta chain in context. This clone appeared once. Its antigen target is currently unknown. Base qualities were left out, and no much larger clone turns up one base away. TCRbeta CDR3 regions were amplified from genomic DNA using the immunoSEQ Assay, a bias-controlled multiplex PCR. As for the original processing: The number of nucleated cells in each sample was estimated from the amplification of reference gene primers within the assay. Sequence reads were collapsed and filtered to measure the absolute abundance of every unique TCRbeta CDR3 rearrangement. Productive Simpson clonality was computed per sample as the square root of Simpson's diversity index over productive rearrangements. TCRdb took this table from immuneACCESS and kept in-frame rearrangements with V and J called. Such tables lack part of the clones; where checked against another copy, unresolved V genes explain under half of the gap, and the rest is unexplained. That table furnishes V, J and clone size, whereas the DNA furnished D and trimming. Across this sample there are more than 35,000 clones, with 80% to 90% seen only once. The ten biggest clones cover less than 7% of the sample.

This specimen comes from a study of blood T cell repertoires in COVID-19 (dated by TCRdb to about 2020). A note on the overall study: Samples from collaborators originated in the United States, Italy and Spain and spanned both the acute and convalescent phases of COVID-19. The repertoires were released in a freely available public database intended as a resource for research on the immune response to SARS-CoV-2. The sample metadata nearly always contained a de-identified subject ID, COVID-19 status, age in years and sex. Samples were obtained from the ongoing ImmuneRACE study (first 160 participants) and from about 1,300 subjects provided by 6 global collaborators. Deeply sampled blood TCRbeta repertoires from subjects exposed to, actively infected with, or recovered from COVID-19 were included in the dataset. Where available, HLA class I and class II types were taken from metadata supplied by the sample provider and were not determined by assay-based typing. The material from the prospective study consisted of cDNA or gDNA derived from T cells, B-cell-depleted T cells, or PBMCs. Findings and caveats that apply to the study as a whole: The amount of clinical and demographic metadata varied by source and participant and was provided uncurated.

CDR1 and CDR2, per the germline V gene (reference sequence), are LNHDA and SQIVND. Its CDR3 holds 12 amino acids, cysteine through phenylalanine. The read is trimmed to its CDR3 DNA, 36 bases read in frame from base 1. Trimming takes 10 bases from V and 4 bases from J, and the germline ends sit 13 bases apart. The collaborating institutions used their own protocols to collect whole blood in K2EDTA tubes. For TCRbeta analysis, collaborators shipped samples as frozen whole blood, isolated PBMCs, or DNA extracted from either of those sample types. This TCR was sampled from a human donor in a cohort sampled during active COVID-19. The specimen sequenced was peripheral blood. Rearrangement joined TRBV19 to TRBJ1-1; the D segment could be TRBD1, given 6 matching bases. The nucleotide sequence reads TGTGCCACTCAGGGGCAATTCACTGAAGCTTTCTTT. This gives the protein CATQGQFTEAFF.